The T cell receptor beta chain under discussion was sequenced for a study of technical replicates of blood from several donors (dated by TCRdb to 2016 to 2017). Concerning this clone: Its antigen is unknown. Qualities for individual bases were not recorded, and no much larger clone is one base off.

Library preparation used the immunoSEQ multiplex PCR assay. Drawn from immuneACCESS, this table holds only the in-frame rearrangements with V and J called that TCRdb kept. Clones are partly lost; checked studies trace under half to an unresolved V gene and leave the rest unexplained. Present in this sample are tens of thousands of clones, approximately 88% of which were seen just once. The ten biggest clones cover 4.6% of the sample. Spanning cysteine to phenylalanine, the CDR3 consists of 15 amino acids. Only CDR3 DNA is held: 45 bases, read in frame from base 1. V loses 4 bases of germline sequence and J loses 1 base, and the interval between the two ends is 14 bases. The germline V gene supplies CDR1 SGDLS and CDR2 YYNGEE.

The origin of this receptor is a human donor in good health. Some clones in this sample may be carry-over from other donors' samples. The V and J genes are TRBV9 and TRBJ1-1; the D gene is possibly TRBD1, with 5 bases matching. The sample consisted of PBMCs. DNA sequence: TGTGCCAGCAGCACCAGGGCCGTGCCGAACACTGAAGCTTTCTTT. Translated, it reads CASSTRAVPNTEAFF.